This T cell receptor beta chain stems from a study of T-cell memory formation after mild COVID-19. Study summary: TCR clusters mostly belonged to single donors.

This clonotype has a handful of counts. Its antigen is currently unknown. Constant-segment primers served in 5'RACE that generated TCR alpha and TCR beta cDNA libraries bearing sample barcodes and UMIs. TCRdb re-derived calls from the 5' RACE reads in MiXCR, one entry per CDR3 protein. The table lists approximately 300,000 distinct CDR3 sequences, over 7% of them singletons. This CDR3 region has 17 residues. Germline loops: CDR1 SGDLS, CDR2 YYNGEE. J lost 5 bases, V lost 4 bases, and 13 bases had no gene match. Study-wide results and limits: Day 37-peaking second-wave clones had unconfirmed SARS-CoV-2 specificity. CD4/CD8 balance characterized clones contracting day 15 to 85, and CD4+ skew characterized later expanders.

The source is a man aged 18 to 35 who had mild COVID-19 (a few samples of this study predate the infection). Cell type and time point are not known. The sequencing sample was made of PBMCs or a T cell subset sorted from them (not recorded which). This chain connects TRBV9 to TRBJ2-5, with TRBD2 identical over 11 bases. CDR3 coding DNA: TGTGCCAGCAGCTTTGGAACTAGCGGGGGAAAGCCGGAGACCCAGTACTTC. Translation gives CASSFGTSGGKPETQYF.